The 12 T cell receptor beta chains listed next were all sequenced from one sample in a study of vaccination effects on CD4 cells after COVID-19 (dated by TCRdb to between 2021 and 2023). Library creation used the immunoSEQ multiplex PCR assay. TCRdb provides this immuneACCESS table in a form limited to in-frame rearrangements. Some clones are lacking; in checked studies, under half of them reflect an unresolved V gene, and why the rest are absent is not known. The sample table records around 26,000 clones; around 78% of these occur just once. About 16% of the sample is in the top ten clones. The ViraFEST assay stimulated PBMC with viral peptide pools and then used TCR sequencing to identify antigen-specific CD4+ T cell clonotypes by expansion. After around 11 days of culture, CD4+ T cells were isolated with the EasySep CD4+ T cell isolation kit. Convalescent patients had PCR-confirmed SARS-CoV-2 infection between March and December 2020, before Alpha, Beta and Delta variants emerged in the United States.

No antigen is known for these receptors. The input for sequencing was CD4+ T cells from PBMCs cultured with HCoV-NL63 spike peptides, taken before COVID-19 vaccination. Interpreted using the paper, the cell subset or site label stands for: HCoV-NL63 spike overlapping peptide pool stimulation. These receptors were collected from a human donor who had a prior SARS-CoV-2 infection.

The chain employs TRBV10-1 and TRBJ2-7; TRBD1 agrees at 7 bases. Germline loops: CDR1 WNHNN, CDR2 SYGVQD (reference sequence). V shed 3 bases and J 5 bases; nucleotides not matched to a gene: 10. The CDR3 consists of 15 residues. The CDR3 DNA follows: TGCGCCAGCAGTGAAAGGGGGCCAGGGTGGGACGAGCAGTACTTC. This codes for CASSERGPGWDEQYF.

V gene TRBV30 combines with J gene TRBJ2-7, with 10 bases identical to TRBD2. Germline V gene data show CDR1 as GTSNPN and CDR2 as SVGIG (reference sequence). Trimming cost V 5 bases and J 2 bases; bases outside gene matches: 9. This CDR3 is built from 15 residues. CDR3 loop: CAWGLAGARAYEQYF. CDR3 bases: TGTGCCTGGGGTCTAGCGGGAGCGAGGGCCTACGAGCAGTACTTC.

This sequence joins TRBV6-1 and TRBJ1-2; TRBD1 agrees at 7 bases. The junction had 6 bases not matched to a gene; V was cut back by 2 bases and J by 6 bases. Germline CDR1 reads MNHNS; CDR2 reads SASEGT. The CDR3 spans 14 residues. This chain's CDR3 is CASSESTGLDGYTF. In nucleotides, the CDR3 is TGTGCCAGCAGTGAATCGACAGGGTTGGATGGCTACACCTTC.

CDR3 nucleotide sequence: TGTGCCAATAGGCCATTGGGCAGGCCGGTCGGGGGCTACACCTTC. It specifies CANRPLGRPVGGYTF. V and J are TRBV25-1 and TRBJ1-2; D gene ambiguous. There are 15 residues in the CDR3. The V end lost 10 bases, the J end lost 8 bases, and 26 bases lay between the germline ends. Germline-derived CDR1 and CDR2 are MGHDK and SYGVNS.

The chain is built from TRBV5-1 and TRBJ2-7; TRBD1 matches 7 bases. The CDR3 has 13 amino acids. Looked up from germline, CDR1 is SGHRS and CDR2 is YFSETQ. V was pared by 2 bases and J by 3 bases, with 2 bases of the junction left unmatched. The CDR3 protein is CASSLDRVYEQYF. For the CDR3, the DNA is TGCGCCAGCAGCTTAGACAGGGTCTACGAGCAGTACTTC.

This clone came up once. The V call is TRBV3-1 (or the pseudogene TRBV3-2), the J call TRBJ1-2; no clear D gene. V shed 5 bases and J shed 4 bases, with 14 bases lying between them. CDR1 and CDR2 (germline): LGHDT, YNNKEL (reference sequence). The CDR3 runs 14 residues. The DNA of the CDR3 is TGTGCCAGCAGCTCCCGGACCCGCATCTATGGCTACACCTTC. Its protein is CASSSRTRIYGYTF.

This clone showed up just a few times. The rearrangement joins TRBV6-2 or TRBV6-3 to TRBJ1-5, with TRBD1 identical over 11 bases. There are 17 residues in the CDR3. Germline CDR1 and CDR2: MNHEY and SVGEGT. V shed 6 bases, J shed 6 bases, and the junction held 13 bases outside the gene matches. This CDR3 reads CASSPRGGQGVVQPQHF. In DNA, the CDR3 is TGTGCCAGCAGCCCGCGAGGGGGACAGGGGGTAGTTCAGCCCCAGCATTTT.

The chain is built from TRBV18 and TRBJ1-3, with 10 bases fitting TRBD1. J was trimmed by 0 bases and V by 4 bases; bases with no gene match: 9. This CDR3 comprises 18 residues. Per germline, CDR1 KGHSH and CDR2 LQKENI. The CDR3 is CASSRGTGEGSSGNTIYF. CDR3 nucleotide sequence: TGTGCCAGCTCACGGGGGACAGGGGAAGGCTCCTCTGGAAACACCATATATTTT. Supplemented by reference TRBV18 and TRBJ1-3, the full variable domain reads NAGVMQNPRHLVRRRGQEARLRCSPMKGHSHVYWYRQLPEEGLKFMVYLQKENIIDESGMPKERFSAEFPKEGPSILRIQQVVRGDSAAYFCASSRGTGEGSSGNTIYFGEGSWLTVV.

The sample holds a few counts of this clone. This chain joins TRBV4-2 and TRBJ1-5; D remains ambiguous. V lost 0 bases and J lost 5, with 14 bases in between. The CDR3 length is 16 residues. CDR1 and CDR2 from the germline V gene are LGHNA and YNFKEQ. This CDR3 reads CASSQDPGSADQPQHF. CDR3 sequence (DNA): TGTGCCAGCAGCCAAGATCCTGGGAGCGCGGATCAGCCCCAGCATTTT.

This clone came up once. The rearrangement uses TRBV20-1 and TRBJ2-1, with D uncertain. The CDR3 loop spans 14 amino acids. V gave up 3 bases and J gave up 4 bases, with 13 bases separating them. The germline CDR1 and CDR2 sequences are DFQATT and SNEGSKA (reference sequence). The DNA for the CDR3 is TGCAGTGCTAGTGTCCAGACTGTATACAATGAGCAGTTCTTC. Translating it yields CSASVQTVYNEQFF.

The CDR3 sequence: CAWSVLRGRNTEAFF. In DNA, the CDR3 is TGTGCCTGGAGTGTACTCAGGGGGCGGAACACTGAAGCTTTCTTT. V gene TRBV30 combines with J gene TRBJ1-1, with TRBD1 identical over 8 bases. The CDR3 has 15 residues. Germline CDR1 is GTSNPN and CDR2 is SVGIG (reference sequence). The J segment lost 1 base and the V segment lost 0 bases, leaving 4 bases of the junction unmatched.

By its share, this clone is medium-sized (0.01 to 0.1%). The J gene is TRBJ2-1, the V gene TRBV4-2, with TRBD2 matching over 11 bases. This CDR3 comprises 17 residues. The germline V gene has CDR1 LGHNA and CDR2 YNFKEQ. Trimming at V came to 0 bases and at J to 6 bases, leaving 7 bases not matched to a gene. DNA of the CDR3: TGTGCCAGCAGCCAAGATGGTAGGACTAGCGGGTCCAATGAGCAGTTCTTC. This encodes CASSQDGRTSGSNEQFF.